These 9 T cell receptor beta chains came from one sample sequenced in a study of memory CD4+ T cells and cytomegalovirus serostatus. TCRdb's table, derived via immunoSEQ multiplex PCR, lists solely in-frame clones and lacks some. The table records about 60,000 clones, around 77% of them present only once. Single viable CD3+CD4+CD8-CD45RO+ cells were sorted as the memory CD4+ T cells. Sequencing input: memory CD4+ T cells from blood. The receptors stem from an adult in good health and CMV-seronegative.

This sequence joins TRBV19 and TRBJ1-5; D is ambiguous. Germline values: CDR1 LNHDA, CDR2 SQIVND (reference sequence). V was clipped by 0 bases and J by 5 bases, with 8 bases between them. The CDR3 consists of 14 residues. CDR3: CASSIEAVHQPQHF. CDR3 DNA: TGTGCCAGTAGTATAGAGGCGGTTCATCAGCCCCAGCATTTT.

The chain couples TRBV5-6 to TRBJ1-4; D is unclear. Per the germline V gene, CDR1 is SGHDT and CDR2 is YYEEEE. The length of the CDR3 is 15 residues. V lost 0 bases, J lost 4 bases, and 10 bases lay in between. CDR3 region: CASSLAPPFNEKLFF. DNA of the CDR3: TGTGCCAGCAGCTTGGCCCCGCCTTTTAATGAAAAACTGTTTTTT.

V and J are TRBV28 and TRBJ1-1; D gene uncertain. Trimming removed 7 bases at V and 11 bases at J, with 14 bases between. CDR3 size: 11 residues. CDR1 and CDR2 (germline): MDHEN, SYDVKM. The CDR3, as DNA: TGTGCCAGCATCCGTGCCGAAGTCGCTTTCTTT. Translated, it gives CASIRAEVAFF.

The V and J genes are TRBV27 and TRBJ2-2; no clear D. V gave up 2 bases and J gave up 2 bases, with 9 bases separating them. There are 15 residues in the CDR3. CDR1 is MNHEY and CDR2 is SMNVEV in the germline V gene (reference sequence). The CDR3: CASSLNSFNTGELFF. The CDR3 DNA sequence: TGTGCCAGCAGTTTAAATAGCTTCAACACCGGGGAGCTGTTTTTT.

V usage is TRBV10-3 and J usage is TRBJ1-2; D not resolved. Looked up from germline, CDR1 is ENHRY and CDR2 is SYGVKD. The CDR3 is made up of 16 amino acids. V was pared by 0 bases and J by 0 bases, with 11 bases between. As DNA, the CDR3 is TGTGCCATCAGTGAGTCGTCCAGGTCCTCTAACTATGGCTACACCTTC. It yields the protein CAISESSRSSNYGYTF.

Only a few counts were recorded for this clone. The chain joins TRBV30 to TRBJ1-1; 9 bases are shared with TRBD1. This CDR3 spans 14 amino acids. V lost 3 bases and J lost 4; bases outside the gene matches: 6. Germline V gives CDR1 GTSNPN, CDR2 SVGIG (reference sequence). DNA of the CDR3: TGTGCCTGGAGAAAGCGGGACAGGGCCACTGAAGCTTTCTTT. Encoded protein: CAWRKRDRATEAFF.

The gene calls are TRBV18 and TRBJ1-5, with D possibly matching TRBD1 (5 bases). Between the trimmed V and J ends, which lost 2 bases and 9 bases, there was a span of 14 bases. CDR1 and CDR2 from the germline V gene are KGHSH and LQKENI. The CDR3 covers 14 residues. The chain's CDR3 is CASSPRDSYGPQHF. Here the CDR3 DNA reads TGTGCCAGCTCACCAAGAGACAGCTACGGGCCCCAGCATTTT.

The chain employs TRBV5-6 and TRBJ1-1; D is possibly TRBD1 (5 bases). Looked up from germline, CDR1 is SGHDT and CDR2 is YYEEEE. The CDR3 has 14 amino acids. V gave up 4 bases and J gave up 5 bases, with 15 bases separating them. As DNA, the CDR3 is TGTGCCAGCAGCGCAAGGGGTGTTTGGACTGAAGCTTTCTTT. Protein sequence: CASSARGVWTEAFF.

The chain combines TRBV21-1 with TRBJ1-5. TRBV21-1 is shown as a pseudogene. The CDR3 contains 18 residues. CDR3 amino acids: CASSKINGNTRDRQPQHF. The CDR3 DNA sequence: TGTGCCAGCAGCAAAATAAATGGGAACACTCGGGATCGTCAGCCCCAGCATTTT.